The entry below gives a single T cell receptor beta chain sequence along with its context. The data were produced by immunoSEQ multiplex PCR, yet TCRdb's version contains in-frame clones alone and is incomplete. The table shows about 250,000 clones, with about nine tenths occurring only once. This entry comes from a study of blood T cell repertoires in COVID-19. About the study: Sites across the United States, Italy and Spain contributed samples from acute and convalescent COVID-19.

The sequenced sample was PBMCs or T cells enriched from blood (not recorded which). This clonotype was obtained from a man aged 40-49 years who had recovered from COVID-19.

The CDR3 region is CASSLYTPGLAGGDAGELFF. CDR3 sequence (DNA): TGTGCCAGCAGTTTGTACACCCCGGGACTAGCGGGAGGGGACGCCGGGGAGCTGTTTTTT. The chain links TRBV27 to TRBJ2-2, with TRBD2 identical over 16 bases. Germline V gene data show CDR1 as MNHEY and CDR2 as SMNVEV (reference sequence). This CDR3 spans 20 amino acids. Trimming took 3 bases from V and 6 from J; bases not matched to a gene: 13.